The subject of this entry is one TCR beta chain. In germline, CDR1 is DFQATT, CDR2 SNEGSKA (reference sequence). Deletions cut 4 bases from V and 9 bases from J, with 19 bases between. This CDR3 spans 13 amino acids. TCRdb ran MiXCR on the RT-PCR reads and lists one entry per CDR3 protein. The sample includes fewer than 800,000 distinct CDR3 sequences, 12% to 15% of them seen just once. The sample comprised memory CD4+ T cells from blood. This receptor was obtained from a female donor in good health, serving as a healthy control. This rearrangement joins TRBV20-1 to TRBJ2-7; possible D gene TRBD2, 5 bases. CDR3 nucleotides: TGCAGTGCTACCCAGGACCCACTAGTGGGGCAGTACTTC. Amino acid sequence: CSATQDPLVGQYF.